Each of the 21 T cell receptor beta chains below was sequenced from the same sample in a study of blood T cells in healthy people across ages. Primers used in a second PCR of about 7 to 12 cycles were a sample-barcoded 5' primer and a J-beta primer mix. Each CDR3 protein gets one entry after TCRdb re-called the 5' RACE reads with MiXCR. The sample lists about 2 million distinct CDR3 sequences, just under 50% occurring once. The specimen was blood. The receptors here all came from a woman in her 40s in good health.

The CDR3 is CASTGRVSTDTQYF. The CDR3 DNA is TGTGCCAGCACCGGCAGGGTTAGCACAGATACGCAGTATTTT. The chain carries TRBV9 and TRBJ2-3; TRBD1 is a possible D gene (5 bases). CDR1 SGDLS and CDR2 YYNGEE come from the germline V gene. The CDR3 loop spans 14 amino acids. V gave up 6 bases and J gave up 0 bases, with 11 bases separating them.

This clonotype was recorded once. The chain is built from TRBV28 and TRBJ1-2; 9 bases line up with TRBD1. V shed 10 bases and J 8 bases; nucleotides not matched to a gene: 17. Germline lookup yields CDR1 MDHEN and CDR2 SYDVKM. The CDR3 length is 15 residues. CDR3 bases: TGTGCCACCCCGGGACAGGGAGATTCACCGGAAGGCTACACCTTC. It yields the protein CATPGQGDSPEGYTF.

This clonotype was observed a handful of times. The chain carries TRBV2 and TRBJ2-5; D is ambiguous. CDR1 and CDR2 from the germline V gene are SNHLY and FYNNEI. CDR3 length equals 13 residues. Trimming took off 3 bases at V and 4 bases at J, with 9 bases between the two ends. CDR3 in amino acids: CASSEFRRETQYF. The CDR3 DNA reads TGTGCCAGCAGTGAGTTTAGGCGAGAGACCCAGTACTTC.

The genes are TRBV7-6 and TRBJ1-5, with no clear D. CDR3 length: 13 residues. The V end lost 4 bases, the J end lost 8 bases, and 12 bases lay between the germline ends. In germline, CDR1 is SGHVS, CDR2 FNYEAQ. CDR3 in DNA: TGTGCCAGCAGCTCGGGTCTTCGGGAGCCCCAGCATTTT. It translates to CASSSGLREPQHF.

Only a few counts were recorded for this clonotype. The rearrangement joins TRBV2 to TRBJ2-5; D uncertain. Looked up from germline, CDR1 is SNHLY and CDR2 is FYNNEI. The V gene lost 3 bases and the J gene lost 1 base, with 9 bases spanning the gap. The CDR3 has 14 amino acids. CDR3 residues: CASSEETVQETQYF. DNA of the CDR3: TGTGCCAGCAGTGAGGAAACAGTCCAAGAGACCCAGTACTTC.

DNA for the CDR3: TGCAGCGTTGAAGTAGACAGTGGCTCCTACAATGAGCAGTACTTC. This gives the protein CSVEVDSGSYNEQYF. The chain links TRBV29-1 to TRBJ2-5, with D maybe TRBD1 (5 bases). CDR3 size: 15 residues. Deletions cut 1 base from V and 11 bases from J, with 23 bases between. Germline CDR1 reads SQVTM; CDR2 reads ANQGSEA.

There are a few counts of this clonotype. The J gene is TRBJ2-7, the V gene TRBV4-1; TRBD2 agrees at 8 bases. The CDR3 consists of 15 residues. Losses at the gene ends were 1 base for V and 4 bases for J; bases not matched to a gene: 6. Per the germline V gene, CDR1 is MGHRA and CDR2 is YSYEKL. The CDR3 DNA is TGCGCCAGCAGCCAAGGACGGGGGGGCCGTTACGAGCAGTACTTC. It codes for CASSQGRGGRYEQYF.

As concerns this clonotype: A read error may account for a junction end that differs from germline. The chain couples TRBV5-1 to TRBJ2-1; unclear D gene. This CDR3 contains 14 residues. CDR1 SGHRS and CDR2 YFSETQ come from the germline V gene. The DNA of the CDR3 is TGCGCCAGCCGCTTGGTTTCAGGACCCAATGAGCAGTTCTTC. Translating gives CASRLVSGPNEQFF. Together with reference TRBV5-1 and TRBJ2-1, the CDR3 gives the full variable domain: KAGVTQTPRYLIKTRGQQVTLSCSPISGHRSVSWYQQTPGQGLQFLFEYFSETQRNKGNFPGRFSGRQFSNSRSEMNVSTLELGDSALYLCASRLVSGPNEQFFGPGTRLTVL.

CDR3 coding DNA: TGTGCCAGCAGCCCGCGGAACGGCGGCTACACCTTC. This sequence encodes CASSPRNGGYTF. The chain links TRBV12-3 or TRBV12-4 to TRBJ1-2; D uncertain. The CDR3 is 12 residues long. V lost 6 bases and J 8 bases, leaving 13 bases between the germline ends.

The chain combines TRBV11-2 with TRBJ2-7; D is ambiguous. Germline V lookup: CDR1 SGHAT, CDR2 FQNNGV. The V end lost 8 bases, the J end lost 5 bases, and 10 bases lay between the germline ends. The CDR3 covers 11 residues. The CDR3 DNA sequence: TGTGCCAGCGGGCGTATGCACGAGCAGTACTTC. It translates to CASGRMHEQYF.

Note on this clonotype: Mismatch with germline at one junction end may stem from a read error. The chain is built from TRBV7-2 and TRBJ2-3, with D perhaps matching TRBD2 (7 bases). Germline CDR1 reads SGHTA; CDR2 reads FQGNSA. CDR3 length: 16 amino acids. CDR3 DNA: TGTGCCAGCAGCTTAGGGCGGGGGCCTAGCACAGATACGCGGTATTTT. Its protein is CASSLGRGPSTDTRYF.

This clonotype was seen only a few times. The CDR3 bases are TGTGCCAGCAGTTATACACCCGGCGCCTACAATGAGCAGTTCTTC. Its protein product is CASSYTPGAYNEQFF. This rearrangement joins TRBV6-5 to TRBJ2-1; D ambiguous. The V end was cut by 3 bases, the J end by 2 bases, with 11 bases between. The CDR3 length is 15 residues. CDR1 is MNHEY, CDR2 SVGAGI, per germline.

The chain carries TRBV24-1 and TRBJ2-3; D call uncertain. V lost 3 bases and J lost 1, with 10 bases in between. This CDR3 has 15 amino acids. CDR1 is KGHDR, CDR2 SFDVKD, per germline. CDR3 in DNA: TGTGCCACCAGTGATGGCCAACGAGGCACAGATACGCAGTATTTT. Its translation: CATSDGQRGTDTQYF.

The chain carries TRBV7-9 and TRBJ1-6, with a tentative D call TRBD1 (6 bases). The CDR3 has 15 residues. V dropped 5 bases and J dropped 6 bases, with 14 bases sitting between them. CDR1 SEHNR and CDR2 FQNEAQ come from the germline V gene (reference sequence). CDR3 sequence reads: CASSPSQGSNSPLHF. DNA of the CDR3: TGTGCCAGCAGCCCCTCGCAGGGGAGTAATTCACCCCTCCACTTT.

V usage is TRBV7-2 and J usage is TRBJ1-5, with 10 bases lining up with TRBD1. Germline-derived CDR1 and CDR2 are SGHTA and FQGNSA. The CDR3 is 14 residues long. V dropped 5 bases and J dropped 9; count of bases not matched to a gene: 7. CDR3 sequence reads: CASSPTGGPGPQHF. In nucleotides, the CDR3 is TGTGCCAGCAGCCCGACAGGGGGCCCCGGGCCCCAGCATTTT.

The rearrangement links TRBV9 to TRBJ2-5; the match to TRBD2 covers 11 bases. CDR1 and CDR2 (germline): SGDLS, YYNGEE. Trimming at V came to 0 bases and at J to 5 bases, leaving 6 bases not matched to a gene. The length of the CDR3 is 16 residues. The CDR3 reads CASSVEIAGGLETQYF. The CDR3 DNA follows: TGTGCCAGCAGCGTAGAAATAGCGGGGGGGCTCGAGACCCAGTACTTC.

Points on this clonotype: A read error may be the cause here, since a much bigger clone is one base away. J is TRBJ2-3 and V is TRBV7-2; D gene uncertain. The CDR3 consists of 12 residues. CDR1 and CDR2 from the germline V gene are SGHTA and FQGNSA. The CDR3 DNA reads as TGTGCCAGCAGCCACTACACAGATATGCAGTATTTT. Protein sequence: CASSHYTDMQYF. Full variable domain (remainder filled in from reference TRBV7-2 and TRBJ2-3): GAGVSQSPSNKVTEKGKDVELRCDPISGHTALYWYRQSLGQGLEFLIYFQGNSAPDKSGLPSDRFSAERTGGSVSTLTIQRTQQEDSAVYLCASSHYTDMQYFGPGTRLTVL.

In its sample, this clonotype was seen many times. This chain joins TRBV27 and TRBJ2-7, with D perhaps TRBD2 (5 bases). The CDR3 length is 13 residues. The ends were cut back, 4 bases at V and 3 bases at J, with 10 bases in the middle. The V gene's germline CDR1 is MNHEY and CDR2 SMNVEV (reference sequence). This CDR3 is CASSYGVSYEQYF. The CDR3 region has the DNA TGTGCCAGCAGTTACGGGGTGAGCTACGAGCAGTACTTC.

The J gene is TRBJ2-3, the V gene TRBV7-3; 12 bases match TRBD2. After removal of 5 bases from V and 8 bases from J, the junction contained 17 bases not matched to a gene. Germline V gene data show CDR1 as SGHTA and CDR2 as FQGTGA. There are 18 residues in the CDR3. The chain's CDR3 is CASSPQLAGGPSPGTQYF. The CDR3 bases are TGTGCCAGCAGCCCCCAACTAGCGGGGGGTCCGTCGCCGGGTACGCAGTATTTT.

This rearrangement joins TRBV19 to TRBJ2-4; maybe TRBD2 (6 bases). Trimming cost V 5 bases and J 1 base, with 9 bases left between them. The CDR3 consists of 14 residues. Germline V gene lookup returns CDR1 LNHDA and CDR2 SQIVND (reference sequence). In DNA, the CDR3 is TGTGCCAGTAGTTCGGGGGACGCCAAAAACATTCAGTACTTC. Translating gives CASSSGDAKNIQYF.

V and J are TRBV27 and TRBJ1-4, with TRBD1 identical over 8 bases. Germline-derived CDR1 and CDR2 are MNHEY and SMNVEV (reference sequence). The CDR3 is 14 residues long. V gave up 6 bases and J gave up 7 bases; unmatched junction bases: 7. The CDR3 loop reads CASSSGGYGEKLFF. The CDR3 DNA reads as TGTGCCAGCAGCTCAGGGGGCTATGGTGAAAAACTGTTTTTT.